These T cell receptor beta chains were read from a single sample in a study of technical replicates of blood from a handful of donors. The repertoire was sequenced with immunoSEQ multiplex PCR; TCRdb's copy has only in-frame clones and lacks some. Here the sample spans tens of thousands of clones, approximately 98% being singletons. The source material was T cells isolated from PBMCs. The origin of the receptors is a human donor in good health. The CDR3 runs from the conserved cysteine through the conserved F or W. The D gene is left open where the match is weak. A row's size may be missing; if present it is once, few, many or a size class.

TRBJ2-2 | TRBD2 | - | TRBV6-7 | CASSYPSGSTGELFF | TGTGCCAGCAGTTACCCTAGCGGGAGTACCGGGGAGCTGTTTTTT
TRBJ2-1 | - | - | TRBV2 | CASSEHSSYNEQFF | TGTGCCAGCAGTGAACACAGCAGCTACAATGAGCAGTTCTTC
TRBJ2-1 | TRBD2 | - | TRBV9 | CASSATSGLGNEQFF | TGTGCCAGCAGCGCGACTAGCGGTCTCGGGAATGAGCAGTTCTTC
TRBJ2-7 | TRBD2 | - | TRBV19 | CASSQTSGPSYEQYF | TGTGCCAGTAGTCAGACTAGCGGGCCTTCCTACGAGCAGTACTTC
TRBJ2-3 | - | - | TRBV19 | CASSITADTDTQYF | TGTGCCAGTAGTATAACGGCGGACACAGATACGCAGTATTTT
TRBJ2-3 | - | - | TRBV19 | CASSIGAVRDTQYF | TGTGCCAGTAGTATAGGGGCAGTCCGCGATACGCAGTATTTT
TRBJ2-5 | - | - | TRBV7-8 | CASSAGLQLSWAQYF | TGTGCCAGCAGCGCGGGACTTCAACTTAGTTGGGCCCAGTACTTC
TRBJ2-7 | - | - | TRBV18 | CASSPGLSSYEQYF | TGTGCCAGCTCACCCGGACTCTCCTCCTACGAGCAGTACTTC
TRBJ2-7 | TRBD2 | - | TRBV2 | CASSEYRLAGVYEQYF | TGTGCCAGCAGTGAATATAGACTAGCGGGAGTCTACGAGCAGTACTTC
TRBJ1-3 | - | - | TRBV10-2 | CASSDYRAGNTIYF | TGCGCCAGCAGTGATTACAGGGCCGGAAACACCATATATTTT
TRBJ2-1 | TRBD2 | - | TRBV4-1 | CASSLGLESAEQFF | TGCGCCAGCAGCCTCGGACTAGAATCGGCTGAGCAGTTCTTC
TRBJ2-5 | - | - | TRBV18 | CASSASSGTPQETQYF | TGTGCCAGCTCCGCCTCTTCGGGGACACCTCAAGAGACCCAGTACTTC
TRBJ2-5 | - | - | TRBV5-1 | CASSLWEPFQETQYF | TGCGCCAGCAGCTTGTGGGAGCCCTTCCAAGAGACCCAGTACTTC
TRBJ2-1 | TRBD2 | - | TRBV19 | CASSLAGGSYNEQFF | TGTGCCAGTAGTCTAGCGGGAGGGTCCTACAATGAGCAGTTCTTC
TRBJ1-2 | TRBD1 | - | TRBV6-5 | CASTPGTGIYGYTF | TGTGCCAGCACTCCCGGGACAGGGATCTATGGCTACACCTTC
TRBJ2-7 | - | - | TRBV6-1 | CASSDPGTPNTYEQYF | TGTGCCAGCAGTGACCCCGGGACACCGAATACCTACGAGCAGTACTTC
TRBJ2-7 | TRBD2 | - | TRBV4-2 | CASSLGLAEGGYEQYF | TGTGCCAGCAGCCTGGGACTAGCGGAAGGTGGCTACGAGCAGTACTTC
TRBJ2-1 | - | - | TRBV29-1 | CSNVAHNRYNEQFF | TGCAGCAATGTCGCGCATAACCGCTACAATGAGCAGTTCTTC
TRBJ2-4 | TRBD2 | - | TRBV5-4 | CASSLGREVNIQYF | TGTGCCAGCAGCTTGGGGCGGGAGGTCAACATTCAGTACTTC
TRBJ2-1 | TRBD2 | once | TRBV7-8 | CASSGLANNEQFF | TGTGCCAGTTCGGGACTAGCGAACAATGAGCAGTTCTTC
TRBJ1-2 | - | - | TRBV2 | CASPDFYGYTF | TGTGCCAGCCCAGATTTTTATGGCTACACCTTC
TRBJ2-4 | - | - | TRBV5-8 | CASSTLGGGTKNIQYF | TGTGCCAGCAGTACCCTAGGTGGTGGAACCAAAAACATTCAGTACTTC
TRBJ1-4 | - | - | TRBV5-3 | CARSSLRDTMQNEKLFF | TGTGCCAGAAGCTCCCTCCGGGACACTATGCAAAATGAAAAACTGTTTTTT
TRBJ2-3 | TRBD2 | once | TRBV5-1 | CASSPLGLAGTDTQYF | TGCGCCAGCAGCCCCCTTGGACTAGCGGGAACAGATACGCAGTATTTT
TRBJ1-1 | - | - | TRBV4-2 | CASSQVRGNTEAFF | TGTGCCAGCAGCCAAGTCCGAGGGAACACTGAAGCTTTCTTT
TRBJ1-5 | TRBD1 | - | TRBV6-1 | CASSDGRGNDQPQHF | TGTGCCAGCAGTGACGGCAGGGGGAACGATCAGCCCCAGCATTTT
TRBJ1-2 | TRBD1 | - | TRBV29-1 | CSVGTGGGYTF | TGCAGCGTTGGGACAGGGGGTGGCTACACCTTC
TRBJ2-3 | - | - | TRBV6-5 | CASSSPGSPDPDTQYF | TGTGCCAGCAGTTCCCCCGGGAGTCCCGACCCAGATACGCAGTATTTT
TRBJ2-1 | TRBD2 | once | TRBV27 | CASNNLADAYNEQFF | TGTGCCAGCAACAACCTAGCGGACGCCTACAATGAGCAGTTCTTC
TRBJ1-4 | - | - | TRBV4-2 | CASSQGWTVNEKLFF | TGTGCCAGCAGCCAAGGGTGGACAGTGAATGAAAAACTGTTTTTT
TRBJ1-1 | - | - | TRBV5-4 | CASSFGGLTEAFF | TGTGCCAGCAGCTTTGGAGGGCTAACTGAAGCTTTCTTT
TRBJ2-7 | - | - | TRBV7-7 | CASSSHLSSYEQYF | TGTGCTAGCAGCTCCCACTTGAGCTCCTACGAGCAGTACTTC
TRBJ1-1 | TRBD1 | once | TRBV7-9 | CASSRLQGAVTEAFF | TGTGCCAGCAGCCGACTACAGGGGGCGGTCACTGAAGCTTTCTTT
TRBJ1-5 | TRBD1 | - | TRBV6-5 | CASSYGQGVNQPQHF | TGTGCCAGCAGTTACGGACAGGGTGTAAATCAGCCCCAGCATTTT
TRBJ2-1 | - | - | TRBV5-1 | CASSLDGGASYNEQFF | TGCGCCAGCAGCTTGGATGGCGGGGCCTCCTACAATGAGCAGTTCTTC
TRBJ1-3 | TRBD1 | - | TRBV10-3 | CAIRQTGGDTIYF | TGTGCCATCAGACAAACAGGGGGCGACACCATATATTTT
TRBJ2-7 | - | - | TRBV28 | CASRTPTPYEQYF | TGTGCCAGCAGAACGCCTACTCCCTACGAGCAGTACTTC
TRBJ2-7 | - | - | TRBV14 | CASSQSGLRYEQYF | TGTGCCAGCAGCCAATCAGGGTTACGCTACGAGCAGTACTTC
TRBJ2-1 | TRBD1 | - | TRBV11-2 | CASRRQGVINEQFF | TGTGCCAGCAGGAGACAGGGAGTGATTAATGAGCAGTTCTTC
TRBJ2-7 | - | - | TRBV6-1 | CASSVSSVSYEQYF | TGTGCCAGCAGTGTCTCTAGCGTTTCCTACGAGCAGTACTTC
TRBJ1-5 | - | - | TRBV19 | CASSRVRDTGNQPQHF | TGTGCCAGTAGCCGGGTGAGGGACACCGGCAATCAGCCCCAGCATTTT
TRBJ1-2 | - | - | TRBV14 | CASSLTGSGYTF | TGTGCCAGCAGCCTGACTGGGAGCGGCTACACCTTC
TRBJ2-7 | TRBD2 | - | TRBV28 | CASSLGWGLEQYF | TGTGCCAGCAGTTTAGGTTGGGGACTAGAGCAGTACTTC
TRBJ2-7 | TRBD1 | - | TRBV27 | CASSSGQGRSSYEQYF | TGTGCCAGCAGCTCGGGACAGGGGAGATCCTCCTACGAGCAGTACTTC
TRBJ2-1 | - | - | TRBV5-1 | CASSLELRSYNEQFF | TGCGCCAGCAGCTTGGAGCTGAGGTCCTACAATGAGCAGTTCTTC
TRBJ1-4 | - | - | TRBV27 | CASGRVSGEKLFF | TGTGCCAGCGGTAGGGTGTCGGGAGAAAAACTGTTTTTT
TRBJ2-7 | - | - | TRBV5-6 | CASSGPGLHLSEQYF | TGTGCCAGCAGCGGACCGGGACTCCACCTTTCCGAGCAGTACTTC
TRBJ2-2 | TRBD2 | once | TRBV9 | CASSVVSGRNTGELFF | TGTGCCAGCAGCGTAGTCAGCGGGAGGAACACCGGGGAGCTGTTTTTT
TRBJ2-1 | TRBD2 | - | TRBV15 | CATSRDIASGDNEQFF | TGTGCCACCAGCAGAGATATAGCTAGCGGAGACAATGAGCAGTTCTTC
TRBJ2-7 | - | - | TRBV6-5 | CASSYSFYYEQYF | TGTGCCAGCAGTTACTCGTTCTACTACGAGCAGTACTTC
TRBJ2-3 | - | - | TRBV7-7 | CASSPGAGTDTQYF | TGTGCTAGCAGCCCCGGCGCGGGGACAGATACGCAGTATTTT
TRBJ2-4 | - | - | TRBV30 | CAWSVGASLAKNIQYF | TGTGCCTGGAGTGTAGGGGCCAGCTTAGCCAAAAACATTCAGTACTTC
TRBJ2-1 | TRBD2 | - | TRBV7-2 | CASSSRTSGRWKSYNEQFF | TGTGCCAGCAGTTCCCGGACTAGCGGGAGGTGGAAATCCTACAATGAGCAGTTCTTC
TRBJ1-1 | TRBD1 | - | TRBV19 | CASSKQGSTEAFF | TGTGCCAGTAGTAAACAGGGGTCCACTGAAGCTTTCTTT
TRBJ2-7 | TRBD2 | - | TRBV11-2 | CASSLDPPGLAGEQYF | TGTGCCAGCAGCTTAGACCCCCCAGGACTAGCCGGGGAGCAGTACTTC
TRBJ2-1 | - | - | TRBV28 | CASSLTSSIYNEQFF | TGTGCCAGCAGTTTAACCTCCTCTATCTACAATGAGCAGTTCTTC
TRBJ1-5 | TRBD1 | - | TRBV19 | CASSPGQGAQPQHF | TGTGCCAGTAGTCCCGGACAGGGGGCTCAGCCCCAGCATTTT